These T cell receptor beta chains were read from a single sample in a study of metastatic and nonmetastatic thyroid tumors. TCRdb called clones again from the PCR reads with MiXCR. This table has about 93,000 clones, roughly 13% appearing once. Input material: blood. The source is a female donor with papillary thyroid cancer or a benign thyroid nodule (not recorded which). Some clones in this sample may be carry-over from other donors' samples. Both conserved end residues are part of each CDR3. The D gene is left open where the match is weak. Clone size, where shown, is once, few, many, or a class for clones that have expanded.

TRBV28	TRBJ1-6	-	-	TGTGCCAGCAGTCCGGGGGGGCTCAGATCACCCCTCCACTTT	CASSPGGLRSPLHF
TRBV6-2/TRBV6-3	TRBJ2-1	many	-	TGTGCCAGCAGTCCCCAGGACTACCTTGAGCAGTTCTTC	CASSPQDYLEQFF
TRBV6-5	TRBJ2-3	few	-	TGTGCCAGCAGTTACTCGCGCGGTGGCACATATACGCAGTATTTT	CASSYSRGGTYTQYF
TRBV5-1	TRBJ1-1	many	-	TGCGCCAGCAGCCCCCCGGGGACGAACACTGAAGCTTTCTTT	CASSPPGTNTEAFF
TRBV7-2	TRBJ1-6	-	TRBD1	TGTGCCATGCAGAGGACAGGGAATTCACCCCTCCACTTT	CAMQRTGNSPLHF
TRBV30	TRBJ2-5	many	TRBD2	TGTGCCTGGATGAATAGCGGGAGAGGAGAGACCCAGTACTTC	CAWMNSGRGETQYF
TRBV7-8	TRBJ2-2	many	-	TGTGCCAGCAGCCAAAGGACCCTGGGGACCGGGGAGCTGTTTTTT	CASSQRTLGTGELFF
TRBV15	TRBJ2-3	many	-	TGTGCCACCAGCGGTCGGGGGACCACAGATACGCAGTATTTT	CATSGRGTTDTQYF
TRBV6-1	TRBJ2-5	many	-	TGTGCCAGCAGTCCCCGGAGAGGGCAAGAGACCCAGTACTTC	CASSPRRGQETQYF
TRBV7-8	TRBJ2-3	many	-	TGTGCCAGCAGCTTAAATTTAGATACGCAGTATTTT	CASSLNLDTQYF
TRBV28	TRBJ2-3	many	-	TGTGCCAGCAGTTGGATCGGCACAGATACGCAGTATTTT	CASSWIGTDTQYF
TRBV7-2	TRBJ2-3	few	-	TGTGCCAGCAGCCCGGGGGGCGATACGCAGTATTTT	CASSPGGDTQYF
TRBV28	TRBJ2-7	few	TRBD2	TGTGCCAGCAGTTCTCTAGCGGGGATCTACGAGCAGTACTTC	CASSSLAGIYEQYF
TRBV6-5	TRBJ2-4	many	-	TGTGCCAGCAGTTACTCAGGTGACAACATTCAGTACTTC	CASSYSGDNIQYF
TRBV7-6	TRBJ2-1	many	-	TGTGCTAGCAGCTTAGGTGGCTGTGAGACCGGCGGGGGCCGACCTTCCTACAATGAGCAGTTCTTC	CASSLGGCETGGGRPSYNEQFF
TRBV7-2	TRBJ2-5	many	-	TGTGCCAGCAGCTTAGAGGGCAGGGTACGAGGCGAGACCCAGTACTTC	CASSLEGRVRGETQYF
TRBV7-9	TRBJ1-5	many	-	TGTGCCAGCAGCGATAGACAGGTAAACAATCAGCCCCAGCATTTT	CASSDRQVNNQPQHF
TRBV28	TRBJ2-1	many	-	TGTGCCACCTCCGAGGACTACAATGAGCAGTTCTTC	CATSEDYNEQFF
TRBV6-2/TRBV6-3	TRBJ1-2	few	-	TGTGCCAGCAGTTACGGGGGCGGGTTCTATGGCTACACCTTC	CASSYGGGFYGYTF
TRBV3-1	TRBJ1-1	many	TRBD1	TGTGCCAGCAGCCAAGATCCTTTAGCGACAGGGGGGAACACTGAAGCTTTCTTT	CASSQDPLATGGNTEAFF
TRBV11-2	TRBJ2-7	-	TRBD1	TGTGCCAGCAGCTTAGGGACAGGGAGGTACGAGCAGTACTTC	CASSLGTGRYEQYF
TRBV4-3	TRBJ2-3	many	-	TGCGCCAGCAGCCAAGATTTTTCGGCAGATACGCAGTATTTT	CASSQDFSADTQYF
TRBV19	TRBJ2-3	many	-	TGTGCCAGTAGTACCCAGGCCACAGATACGCAGTATTTT	CASSTQATDTQYF
TRBV4-2	TRBJ2-7	many	TRBD1	TGTGCCAGCAGCCAGGTATGGGACAGGGGAATAAGCTACGAGCAGTACTTC	CASSQVWDRGISYEQYF
TRBV3-1	TRBJ2-7	many	-	TGTGCCAGCAGCCCGGACAGATACGAGCAGTACTTC	CASSPDRYEQYF